The 27 T cell receptor beta chains in this list originate from one sample, sequenced in a study of CXCR3-negative and CXCR3-positive naive CD8 T cells. The libraries of TRB cDNA were prepared using 5' RACE with UMI labels. From the 5' RACE reads, TCRdb lists one entry per CDR3 protein and no DNA. The ten most abundant clones cover about 14% of a sample with 30,000 to 40,000 distinct CDR3 sequences. The material sequenced was memory CD8+ T cells from blood. The receptor set was obtained from a human donor in good health. Some clones in this sample may be carry-over from other donors' samples.

The chain joins TRBV7-8 to TRBJ2-3; TCRdb reports TRBD2, a call that lacks DNA to check it against. CDR1 and CDR2 from the germline V gene are SGHVS and FQNEAQ. The CDR3 consists of 15 residues. The CDR3 region is CASSLVAGGADTQYF.

The CDR3 protein is CASSSGGGRGYEQYF. The gene calls are TRBV7-6 and TRBJ2-7; TCRdb's D call of TRBD1 is untestable without DNA. Germline V gene sequence: CDR1 SGHVS, CDR2 FNYEAQ. This CDR3 region has 15 residues.

The chain is built from TRBV20-1 and TRBJ1-2; the TCRdb call, TRBD1, lacks DNA for checking. This CDR3 comprises 17 residues. The germline V gene encodes CDR1 DFQATT and CDR2 SNEGSKA (reference sequence). CDR3 amino acids: CSAPTPGQGPRNYGYTF.

This chain connects TRBV18 to TRBJ2-5. From germline, CDR1 is KGHSH and CDR2 LQKENI. The CDR3 spans 13 residues. This CDR3 reads CASSPPPGETQYF.

The chain joins TRBV18 to TRBJ1-5. Per germline, CDR1 KGHSH and CDR2 LQKENI. The CDR3 contains 13 residues. CDR3 residues: CASSPAAIQPQHF.

This clonotype registers medium-sized (0.01 to 0.1%) by frequency. CDR3 region: CASSYEPSGGNEQFF. The chain has TRBV6-2 or TRBV6-3 and TRBJ2-1; lacking DNA, the TRBD2 call made by TCRdb goes unchecked. The CDR3 spans 15 residues. Per germline, CDR1 MNHEY and CDR2 SVGEGT.

The chain recombines TRBV9 with TRBJ2-7. The V gene's germline CDR1 is SGDLS and CDR2 YYNGEE. CDR3 length: 15 amino acids. CDR3 sequence reads: CASSGGSTAYYEQYF.

V is TRBV28 and J is TRBJ2-5; absent DNA, TCRdb's TRBD1 call cannot be checked. The CDR3 consists of 14 residues. CDR1 and CDR2 from the germline V gene are MDHEN and SYDVKM. The CDR3 reads CASSPDSRVVTQYF.

This chain uses TRBV5-1 with TRBJ1-5. The CDR3 runs 16 residues. The V gene's germline CDR1 is SGHRS and CDR2 YFSETQ. The chain's CDR3 is CASSLSVRASNQPQHF.

The rearrangement joins TRBV11-2 to TRBJ2-1; TCRdb names TRBD1, which stays unverified in the absence of DNA. This CDR3 spans 15 amino acids. Germline-derived CDR1 and CDR2 are SGHAT and FQNNGV. The CDR3 region is CASSPPRVGVGEQFF.

This sequence joins TRBV29-1 and TRBJ1-2. The CDR3 spans 11 residues. Germline loops: CDR1 SQVTM, CDR2 ANQGSEA. CDR3 residues: CSVVSDYGYTF.

This chain links TRBV9 with TRBJ1-5. This CDR3 has 14 residues. Germline V gene sequence: CDR1 SGDLS, CDR2 YYNGEE. The CDR3 sequence: CASSVDGGNQPQHF.

This sequence joins TRBV28 and TRBJ2-5; as DNA is missing, the TRBD1 call by TCRdb cannot be tested. Looked up from germline, CDR1 is MDHEN and CDR2 is SYDVKM. This CDR3 comprises 12 residues. CDR3 sequence reads: CASRRRERAQYF.

The V call is TRBV4-3, the J call TRBJ1-3; TCRdb gives TRBD1 as the D gene, but with no DNA this cannot be confirmed. This CDR3 is built from 18 residues. CDR1 LGHNA and CDR2 YSLEER come from the germline V gene. The CDR3 here is CASSQEVGEGQVRNTIYF.

V is TRBV20-1 and J is TRBJ2-1. The length of the CDR3 is 15 residues. CDR1 and CDR2 from the germline V gene are DFQATT and SNEGSKA (reference sequence). CDR3 sequence reads: CSASVGGEAYNEQFF.

This sequence joins TRBV28 and TRBJ1-1; TCRdb selects TRBD1, and the lack of DNA leaves this call unchecked. Germline CDR1 reads MDHEN; CDR2 reads SYDVKM. This CDR3 region has 16 residues. CDR3: CASSLRTGPRNTEAFF.

This chain connects TRBV19 to TRBJ1-1; TCRdb's assignment of TRBD1 cannot be checked, as there is no DNA. Germline V CDR1 and CDR2: LNHDA, SQIVND (reference sequence). CDR3 length equals 13 residues. CDR3 loop: CASTGPGVTEAFF.

The V gene is TRBV28, the J gene TRBJ2-1. Germline V gene sequence: CDR1 MDHEN, CDR2 SYDVKM. This CDR3 contains 14 residues. The CDR3 spells CASMRHSSYNEQFF.

This rearrangement joins TRBV7-7 to TRBJ2-1; the TCRdb D gene call, TRBD1, has no DNA to confirm it. The CDR3 length is 15 residues. CDR1 and CDR2 (germline): SSHAT, FNYEAQ (reference sequence). The CDR3 is CASSLYPTGGNEQFF.

CDR3 sequence reads: CASSFQLAGSYEQYF. J is TRBJ2-7 and V is TRBV28; TCRdb proposes TRBD2, but this gene call is untestable without DNA. Germline CDR1 reads MDHEN; CDR2 reads SYDVKM. The CDR3 is 15 residues long.

The chain uses TRBV6-5 and TRBJ2-7; checking the TCRdb D call of TRBD1 is not possible without DNA. The V gene's germline CDR1 is MNHEY and CDR2 SVGAGI. CDR3 length: 15 residues. CDR3 protein: CASRLDRLASYEQYF.

J is TRBJ2-2 and V is TRBV6-1. Germline V gene lookup returns CDR1 MNHNS and CDR2 SASEGT. The CDR3 has 14 amino acids. The CDR3 region is CASSEGPDTGELFF.

V and J are TRBV7-8 and TRBJ2-5; TCRdb names TRBD2, which stays unverified in the absence of DNA. The CDR3 consists of 19 residues. The germline V gene encodes CDR1 SGHVS and CDR2 FQNEAQ. CDR3 region: CASSSPSASSGRIQETQYF.

This chain links TRBV6-4 with TRBJ2-3; TCRdb indicates TRBD1, and absent DNA this call remains unverified. CDR3 length: 17 residues. Germline assignment: CDR1 MRHNA and CDR2 SNTAGT. This CDR3 is CASSDSTGGGSTDTQYF.

V is TRBV12-3 or TRBV12-4 and J is TRBJ2-7; the D gene TCRdb calls, TRBD1, cannot be checked with no DNA. The CDR3 is 14 amino acids. This chain's CDR3 is CASSFGTGFYEQYF.

The chain recombines TRBV27 with TRBJ2-7; TCRdb's D gene call, TRBD1, goes unchecked for lack of DNA. Germline assignment: CDR1 MNHEY and CDR2 SMNVEV (reference sequence). The CDR3 consists of 18 residues. CDR3: CASSPTQQGPRSFYEQYF.

The genes are TRBV28 and TRBJ2-7; without DNA, the TCRdb call of TRBD1 cannot be checked. The CDR3 covers 17 residues. Germline V gene lookup returns CDR1 MDHEN and CDR2 SYDVKM. CDR3: CASSTPRQGLASYEQYF.